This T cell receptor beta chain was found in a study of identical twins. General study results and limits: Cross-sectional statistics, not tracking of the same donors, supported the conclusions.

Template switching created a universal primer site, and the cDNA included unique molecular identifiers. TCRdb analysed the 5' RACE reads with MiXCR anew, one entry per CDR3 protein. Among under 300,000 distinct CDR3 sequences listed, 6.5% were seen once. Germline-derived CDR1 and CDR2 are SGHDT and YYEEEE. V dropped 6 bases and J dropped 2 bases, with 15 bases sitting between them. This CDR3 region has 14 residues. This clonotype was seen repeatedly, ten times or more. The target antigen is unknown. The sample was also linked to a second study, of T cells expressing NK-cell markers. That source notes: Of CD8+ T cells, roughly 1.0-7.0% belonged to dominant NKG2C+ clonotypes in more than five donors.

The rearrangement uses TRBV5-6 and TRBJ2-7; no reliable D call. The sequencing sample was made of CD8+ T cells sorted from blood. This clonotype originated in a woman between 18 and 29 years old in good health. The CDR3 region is CASTWAGSPYEQYF. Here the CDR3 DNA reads TGTGCCAGCACCTGGGCCGGATCCCCCTACGAGCAGTACTTC.